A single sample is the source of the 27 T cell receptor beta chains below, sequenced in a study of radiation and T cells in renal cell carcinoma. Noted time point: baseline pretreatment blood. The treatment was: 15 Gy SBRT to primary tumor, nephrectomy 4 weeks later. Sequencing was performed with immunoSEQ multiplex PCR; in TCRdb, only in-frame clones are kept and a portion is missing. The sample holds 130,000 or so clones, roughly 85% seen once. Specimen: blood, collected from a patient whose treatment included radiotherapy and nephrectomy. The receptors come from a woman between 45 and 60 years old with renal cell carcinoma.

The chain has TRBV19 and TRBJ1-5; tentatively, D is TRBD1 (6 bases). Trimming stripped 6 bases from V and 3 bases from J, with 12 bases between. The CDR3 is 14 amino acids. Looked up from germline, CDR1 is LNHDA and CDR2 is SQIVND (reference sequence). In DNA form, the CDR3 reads TGTGCCAGTAGACCCGGACAGTCCAATCAGCCCCAGCATTTT. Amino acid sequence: CASRPGQSNQPQHF.

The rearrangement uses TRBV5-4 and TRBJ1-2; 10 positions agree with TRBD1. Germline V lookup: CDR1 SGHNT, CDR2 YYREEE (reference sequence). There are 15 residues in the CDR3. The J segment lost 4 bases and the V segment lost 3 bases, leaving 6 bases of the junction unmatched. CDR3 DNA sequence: TGTGCCAGCAGCTCCGGGACAGGGGTTCTCTATGGCTACACCTTC. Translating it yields CASSSGTGVLYGYTF.

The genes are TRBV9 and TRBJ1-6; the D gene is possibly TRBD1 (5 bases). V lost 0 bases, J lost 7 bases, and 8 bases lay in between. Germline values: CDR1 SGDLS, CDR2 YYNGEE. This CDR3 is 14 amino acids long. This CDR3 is CASSVGGSNSPLHF. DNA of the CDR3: TGTGCCAGCAGCGTAGGGGGGTCCAATTCACCCCTCCACTTT.

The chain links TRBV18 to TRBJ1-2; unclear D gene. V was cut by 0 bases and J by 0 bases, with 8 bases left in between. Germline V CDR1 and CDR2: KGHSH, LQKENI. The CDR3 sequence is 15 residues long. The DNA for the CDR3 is TGTGCCAGCTCACCACCTGCAGCACCTAACTATGGCTACACCTTC. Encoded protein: CASSPPAAPNYGYTF.

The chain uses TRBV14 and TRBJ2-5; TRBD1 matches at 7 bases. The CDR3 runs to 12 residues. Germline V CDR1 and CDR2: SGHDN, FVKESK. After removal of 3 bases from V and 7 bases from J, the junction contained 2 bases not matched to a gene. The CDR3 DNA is TGTGCCAGCAGCCAGCAGGGGGTGACCCAGTACTTC. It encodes CASSQQGVTQYF. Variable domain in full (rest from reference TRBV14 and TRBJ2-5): EAGVTQFPSHSVIEKGQTVTLRCDPISGHDNLYWYRRVMGKEIKFLLHFVKESKQDESGMPNNRFLAERTGGTYSTLKVQPAELEDSGVYFCASSQQGVTQYFGPGTRLLVL.

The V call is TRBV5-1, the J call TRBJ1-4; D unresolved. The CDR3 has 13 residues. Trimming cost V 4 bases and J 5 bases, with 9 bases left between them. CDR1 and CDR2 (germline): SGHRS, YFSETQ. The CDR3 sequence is CASSQDGNEKLFF. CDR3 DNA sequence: TGCGCCAGCAGCCAGGACGGAAATGAAAAACTGTTTTTT.

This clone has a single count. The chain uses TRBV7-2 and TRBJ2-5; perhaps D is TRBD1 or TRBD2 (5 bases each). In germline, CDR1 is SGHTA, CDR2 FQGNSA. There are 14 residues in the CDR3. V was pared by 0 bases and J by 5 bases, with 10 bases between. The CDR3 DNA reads TGTGCCAGCAGCTTAGCTGGGGACGGCGAGACCCAGTACTTC. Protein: CASSLAGDGETQYF.

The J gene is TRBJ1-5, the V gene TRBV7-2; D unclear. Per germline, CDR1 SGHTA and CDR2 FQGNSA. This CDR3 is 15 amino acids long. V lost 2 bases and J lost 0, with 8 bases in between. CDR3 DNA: TGTGCCAGCAGCTTATATCCCCATAGCAATCAGCCCCAGCATTTT. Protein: CASSLYPHSNQPQHF.

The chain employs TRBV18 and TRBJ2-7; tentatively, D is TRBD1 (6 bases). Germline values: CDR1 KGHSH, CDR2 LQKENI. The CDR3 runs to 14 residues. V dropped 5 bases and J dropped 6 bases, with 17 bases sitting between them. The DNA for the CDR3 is TGTGCCAGCTCAATTGGATCAGGGGAAGGCGAGCAGTACTTC. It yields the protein CASSIGSGEGEQYF.

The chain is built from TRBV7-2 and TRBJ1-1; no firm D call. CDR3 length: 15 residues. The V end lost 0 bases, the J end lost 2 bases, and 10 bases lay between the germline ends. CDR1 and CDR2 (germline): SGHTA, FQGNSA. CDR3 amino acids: CASSLATVGNTEAFF. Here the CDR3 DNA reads TGTGCCAGCAGCTTAGCTACGGTTGGCAACACTGAAGCTTTCTTT.

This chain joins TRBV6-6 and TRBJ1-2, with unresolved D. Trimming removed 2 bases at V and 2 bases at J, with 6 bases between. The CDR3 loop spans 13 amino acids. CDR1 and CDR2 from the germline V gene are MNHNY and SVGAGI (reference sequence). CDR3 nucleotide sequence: TGTGCCAGCAGTTACGGTCAGAACTATGGCTACACCTTC. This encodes CASSYGQNYGYTF.

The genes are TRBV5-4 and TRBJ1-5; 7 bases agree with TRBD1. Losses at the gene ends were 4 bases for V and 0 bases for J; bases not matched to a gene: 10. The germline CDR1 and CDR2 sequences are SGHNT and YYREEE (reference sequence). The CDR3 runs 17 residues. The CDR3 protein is CASSLNVGQHSNQPQHF. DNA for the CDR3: TGTGCCAGCAGCCTCAATGTGGGACAGCATAGCAATCAGCCCCAGCATTTT.

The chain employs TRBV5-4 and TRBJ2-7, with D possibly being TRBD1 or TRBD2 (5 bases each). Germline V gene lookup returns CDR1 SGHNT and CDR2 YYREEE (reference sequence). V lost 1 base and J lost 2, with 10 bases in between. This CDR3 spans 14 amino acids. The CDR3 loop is CASSLQGPPYEQYF. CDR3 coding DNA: TGTGCCAGCAGCTTGCAGGGACCCCCCTACGAGCAGTACTTC.

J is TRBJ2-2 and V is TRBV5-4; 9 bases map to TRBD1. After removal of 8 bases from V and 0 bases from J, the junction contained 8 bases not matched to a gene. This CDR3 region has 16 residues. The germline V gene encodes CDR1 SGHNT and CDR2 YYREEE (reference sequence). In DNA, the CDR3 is TGTGCCAGTAGAGCCGGGACAGGGCCGAACACCGGGGAGCTGTTTTTT. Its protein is CASRAGTGPNTGELFF.

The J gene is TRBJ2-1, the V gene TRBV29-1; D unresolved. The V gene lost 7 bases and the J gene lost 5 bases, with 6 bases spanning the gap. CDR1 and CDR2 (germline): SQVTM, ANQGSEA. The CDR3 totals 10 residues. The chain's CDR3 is CSGRDNEQFF. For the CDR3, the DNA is TGCAGCGGACGGGACAATGAGCAGTTCTTC.

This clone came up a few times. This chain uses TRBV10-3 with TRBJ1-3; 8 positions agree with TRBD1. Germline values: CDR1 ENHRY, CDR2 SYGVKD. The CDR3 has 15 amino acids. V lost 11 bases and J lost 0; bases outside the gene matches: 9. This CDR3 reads CAVATGASSGNTIYF. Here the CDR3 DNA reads TGTGCCGTCGCGACAGGGGCCAGCTCTGGAAACACCATATATTTT.

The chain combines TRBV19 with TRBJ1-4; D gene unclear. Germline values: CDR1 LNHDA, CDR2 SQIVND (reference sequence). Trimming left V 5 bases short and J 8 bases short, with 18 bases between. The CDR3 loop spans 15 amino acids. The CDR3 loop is CASSLTISLGEKLFF. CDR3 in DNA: TGTGCCAGTAGTCTAACAATCTCGCTGGGAGAAAAACTGTTTTTT.

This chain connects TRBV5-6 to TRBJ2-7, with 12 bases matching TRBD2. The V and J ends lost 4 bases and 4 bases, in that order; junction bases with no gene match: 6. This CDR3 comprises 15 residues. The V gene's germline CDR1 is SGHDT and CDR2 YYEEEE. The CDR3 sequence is CASSLGLAGPYEQYF. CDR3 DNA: TGTGCCAGCAGCCTCGGACTAGCGGGACCTTACGAGCAGTACTTC.

CDR3 loop: CASRSGPLPYNEQFF. The CDR3 nucleotides are TGTGCCAGCAGGTCCGGGCCGCTACCCTACAATGAGCAGTTCTTC. The chain joins TRBV25-1 to TRBJ2-1; D not resolved. Germline CDR1 MGHDK, CDR2 SYGVNS. The CDR3 loop spans 15 amino acids. Trimming removed 6 bases at V and 2 bases at J, with 14 bases between.

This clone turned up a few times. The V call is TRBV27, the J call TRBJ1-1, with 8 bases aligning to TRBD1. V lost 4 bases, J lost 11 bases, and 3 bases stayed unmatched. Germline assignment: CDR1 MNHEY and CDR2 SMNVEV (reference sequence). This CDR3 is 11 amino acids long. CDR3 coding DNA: TGTGCCAGCAGTTCGCGACAGGGGGCTTTCTTT. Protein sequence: CASSSRQGAFF.

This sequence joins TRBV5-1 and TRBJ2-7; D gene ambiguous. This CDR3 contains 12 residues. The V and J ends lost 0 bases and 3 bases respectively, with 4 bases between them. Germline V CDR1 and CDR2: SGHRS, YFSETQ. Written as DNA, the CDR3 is TGCGCCAGCAGCTTGGCGGACTACGAGCAGTACTTC. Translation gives CASSLADYEQYF.

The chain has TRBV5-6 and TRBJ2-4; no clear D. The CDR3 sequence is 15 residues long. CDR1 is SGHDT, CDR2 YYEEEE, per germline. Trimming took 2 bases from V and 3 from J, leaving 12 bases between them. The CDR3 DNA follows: TGTGCCAGCAGCTTTAAGGGATTTGGCAAAAACATTCAGTACTTC. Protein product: CASSFKGFGKNIQYF.

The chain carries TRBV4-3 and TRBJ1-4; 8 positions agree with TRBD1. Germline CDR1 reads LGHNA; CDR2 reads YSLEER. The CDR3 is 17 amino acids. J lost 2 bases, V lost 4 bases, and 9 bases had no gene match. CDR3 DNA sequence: TGCGCCAGCAGCCCCGACGACAGGGGTCCCACTAATGAAAAACTGTTTTTT. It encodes CASSPDDRGPTNEKLFF.

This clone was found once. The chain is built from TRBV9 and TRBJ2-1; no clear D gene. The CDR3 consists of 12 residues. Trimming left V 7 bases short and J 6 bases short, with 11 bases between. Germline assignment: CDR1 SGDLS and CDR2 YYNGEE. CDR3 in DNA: TGTGCCAGCGGCAGTCGAGGCAATGAGCAGTTCTTC. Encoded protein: CASGSRGNEQFF.

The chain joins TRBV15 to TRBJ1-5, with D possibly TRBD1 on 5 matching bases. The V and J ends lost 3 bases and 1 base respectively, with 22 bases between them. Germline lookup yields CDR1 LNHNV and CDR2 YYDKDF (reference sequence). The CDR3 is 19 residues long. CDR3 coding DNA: TGTGCCACCAGCAGTGCTGTCGGTCTCAGGGAAGTGAGCAATCAGCCCCAGCATTTT. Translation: CATSSAVGLREVSNQPQHF.

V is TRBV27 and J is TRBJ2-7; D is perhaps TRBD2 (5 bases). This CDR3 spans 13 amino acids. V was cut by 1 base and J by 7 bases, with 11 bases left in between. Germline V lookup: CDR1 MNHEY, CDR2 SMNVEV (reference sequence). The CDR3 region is CASSLFVGDEQYF. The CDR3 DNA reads TGTGCCAGCAGTTTATTCGTCGGGGATGAGCAGTACTTC.

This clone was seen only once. This CDR3 reads CASSTSGLAGGYF. CDR3 nucleotide sequence: TGTGCCAGTAGTACTTCAGGACTAGCGGGGGGGTATTTT. The V call is TRBV19, the J call TRBJ2-3, with 14 bases identical to TRBD2. The CDR3 extends over 13 amino acids. From germline, CDR1 is LNHDA and CDR2 SQIVND (reference sequence). Trimming took 4 bases from V and 14 from J; bases not matched to a gene: 5.